These 4 T cell receptor beta chains were sequenced from one sample in a study of shared clonotypes between healthy human individuals. Sequenced by immunoSEQ multiplex PCR; TCRdb stores in-frame clones only, minus some. Here the sample spans approximately 2.3 million clones, 93% being singletons. Sequences were obtained from naive CD4+ T cells from PBMCs. Subset specified: CD45RA+ positively selected. All receptors derive from a man aged 18 to 29 in good health. Some clones in this sample may be carry-over from other donors' samples.

The rearrangement joins TRBV5-1 to TRBJ1-1, with TRBD1 identical over 7 bases. The ends lost 3 bases at V and 0 bases at J; junction bases unmatched: 2. Germline CDR1 and CDR2: SGHRS and YFSETQ. This CDR3 contains 14 residues. The CDR3 region has the DNA TGCGCCAGCAGCTGGGGACAGATGAACACTGAAGCTTTCTTT. Its translation is CASSWGQMNTEAFF.

This chain links TRBV7-8 with TRBJ2-7, with TRBD1 identical over 9 bases. V shed 5 bases, J shed 4 bases, and the junction held 6 bases outside the gene matches. The CDR3 length is 14 residues. CDR1 SGHVS and CDR2 FQNEAQ come from the germline V gene. CDR3 protein: CASSARQGVYEQYF. The CDR3 DNA is TGTGCCAGCAGCGCCCGACAGGGGGTGTACGAGCAGTACTTC.

V is TRBV30 and J is TRBJ2-2; the D gene could be TRBD1 or TRBD2 (5 bases each). Germline V gives CDR1 GTSNPN, CDR2 SVGIG (reference sequence). This CDR3 is built from 13 residues. V was pared by 3 bases and J by 3 bases, with 8 bases between. The CDR3 protein is CAWSGADTGELFF. Here the CDR3 DNA reads TGTGCCTGGAGCGGGGCGGACACCGGGGAGCTGTTTTTT.

The rearrangement links TRBV15 to TRBJ2-7; TRBD2 aligns across 14 bases. V dropped 3 bases and J dropped 6; count of bases not matched to a gene: 10. Germline values: CDR1 LNHNV, CDR2 YYDKDF (reference sequence). This CDR3 spans 17 amino acids. CDR3 DNA: TGTGCCACCAGCAGGGCCGGGACTAGCGGGAGCCGGGGCGAGCAGTACTTC. Protein sequence: CATSRAGTSGSRGEQYF.